These T cell receptor beta chains were read from a single sample in a study of cytomegalovirus exposure and HLA in healthy donors. TCRdb's table, derived via immunoSEQ multiplex PCR, lists solely in-frame clones and lacks some. The data contain 170,000 or so clones, approximately 80% of them singletons. The sample was PBMCs. The receptor source for this set is a woman aged 50 to 65 in good health and CMV-seropositive. CDR3s include the opening cysteine and the closing phenylalanine or tryptophan. Each record gives: J gene, V gene, clone size, D gene, CDR3 DNA, CDR3 protein. D genes are given only for firm matches. Expanded clones are given a class, and other clones once, few, many or no size at all.

>TRBJ2-3|TRBV15|NA|TRBD2
TGTGCCACCACCGGACTAGCGGGAGGGCGGGGGACAGATACGCAGTATTTT
CATTGLAGGRGTDTQYF
>TRBJ1-2|TRBV7-2|NA|TRBD1
TGTGCCAGCAGCCCAGGACAGGGGGCTTTCTATGGCTACACCTTC
CASSPGQGAFYGYTF
>TRBJ1-2|TRBV2|NA|NA
TGTGCCAGCATCCCATTGGCCTATGGCTACACCTTC
CASIPLAYGYTF
>TRBJ1-3|TRBV9|NA|NA
TGTGCCAGCAGCGTAGTTGGGGAGGCTGGAAACACCATATATTTT
CASSVVGEAGNTIYF
>TRBJ1-6|TRBV18|NA|NA
TGTGCCAGCACCCGTAAGTTTTTATATTTTAGATCGGTCTCACCCCTCCACTTT
CASTRKFLYFRSVSPLHF
>TRBJ2-6|TRBV11-3|NA|NA
TGTGCCACGGGAGACTCTGGGGCCAACGTCCTGACTTTC
CATGDSGANVLTF
>TRBJ1-4|TRBV28|NA|TRBD1
TGTGCCAGCAGTTTACTGGGACAGTCAACTAATGAAAAACTGTTTTTT
CASSLLGQSTNEKLFF
>TRBJ2-7|TRBV4-1|few|NA
TGCGCCAGCGGATACTCCACAGAAACCTACGAGCAGTACTTC
CASGYSTETYEQYF
>TRBJ2-5|TRBV4-3|NA|TRBD2
TGCGCCAGCAGCCAAACTAGCGGGGGGGGACTCCTGAGGTCCCAGTACTTC
CASSQTSGGGLLRSQYF
>TRBJ2-1|TRBV19|NA|TRBD2
TGTGCCAGTAGTACACGAAGCGGGGTTGAGCAGTTCTTC
CASSTRSGVEQFF
>TRBJ2-3|TRBV4-3|once|TRBD1
TGCGCCAGCAGCCAAGACCTCCGGGACAGGGTTGTTACAGATACGCAGTATTTT
CASSQDLRDRVVTDTQYF
>TRBJ2-5|TRBV7-2|NA|NA
TGTGCCAGCTCCTGGGGCGGTGAAGAGACCCAGTACTTC
CASSWGGEETQYF
>TRBJ1-3|TRBV30|once|NA
TGTGCCTGGATTACAGGAGGAAACACCATATATTTT
CAWITGGNTIYF
>TRBJ2-5|TRBV6-5|NA|NA
TGTGCCAGCAGTTACTCGAACTCGGGGGAGACCCAGTACTTC
CASSYSNSGETQYF
>TRBJ2-4|TRBV5-4|NA|NA
TGTGCCAGCAGCTTGGAGAAGGGGGTGGGTAACATTCAGTACTTC
CASSLEKGVGNIQYF
>TRBJ2-5|TRBV7-9|NA|TRBD2
TGTGCCAGCAGCTTAGAAACGACTAGCGGCCAAGAGACCCAGTACTTC
CASSLETTSGQETQYF
>TRBJ1-1|TRBV19|NA|NA
TGTGCCAGTAGTTCCCTCGGCACTGAAGCTTTCTTT
CASSSLGTEAFF
>TRBJ2-3|TRBV5-1|once|TRBD2
TGCGCCAGCAGCTTGGCGCTAGCGGGGTTCACAGATACGCAGTATTTT
CASSLALAGFTDTQYF
>TRBJ1-2|TRBV2|NA|TRBD1
TGTGCCAGCGGTGGGACAGACTATGGCTACACCTTC
CASGGTDYGYTF
>TRBJ1-2|TRBV19|NA|NA
TGTGCCAGTAGGATAGGGGGGGATGATGGCTACACCTTC
CASRIGGDDGYTF
>TRBJ2-2|TRBV6-5|NA|NA
TGTGCCAGCTCAGGGGACCGCTCCGGGGAGCTGTTTTTT
CASSGDRSGELFF
>TRBJ1-2|TRBV6-1|NA|NA
TGTGCCAGCAGTGAATCCTCGGGTCTCATCTATGGCTACACCTTC
CASSESSGLIYGYTF
>TRBJ2-5|TRBV7-8|NA|TRBD2
TGTGCCAGCAGCTTGAGCGGGAGGGGGGAGACCCAGTACTTC
CASSLSGRGETQYF
>TRBJ2-7|TRBV5-6|NA|TRBD2
TGTGCCAGCAGCTGGGGGGGCGGGGGGGAAGGCGAGCAGTACTTC
CASSWGGGGEGEQYF
>TRBJ2-5|TRBV7-9|NA|NA
TGTGCCAGCAGCCCCGGGGAAACCCAGGAGACCCAGTACTTC
CASSPGETQETQYF
>TRBJ2-1|TRBV5-1|NA|TRBD2
TGCGCCAGCAGCTATCGGCGGGAGTCTGAGCAGTTCTTC
CASSYRRESEQFF
>TRBJ1-1|TRBV2|NA|NA
TGTGCCAGCAGCCCGGACATTCAGGCGAACACTGAAGCTTTCTTT
CASSPDIQANTEAFF
>TRBJ1-2|TRBV7-9|NA|TRBD1
TGTGCCAGCAGCGCAGGGGGATTAGACTATGGCTACACCTTC
CASSAGGLDYGYTF
>TRBJ1-2|TRBV11-2|NA|NA
TGTGCCAGCAGCGTTGGAGGGACGATCTATGGCTACACCTTC
CASSVGGTIYGYTF
>TRBJ2-1|TRBV4-3|NA|TRBD2
TGCGCCAGCAGCCAAGACTCGTTCCGGACTAGCGGATTCAATGAGCAGTTCTTC
CASSQDSFRTSGFNEQFF
>TRBJ2-3|TRBV4-1|NA|TRBD2
TGCGCCAGCAGCCAGGCAAGAGCGGGGTCAGATACGCAGTATTTT
CASSQARAGSDTQYF
>TRBJ1-2|TRBV30|NA|TRBD1
TGTGCCCTGACAGGGAACTATGGCTACACCTTC
CALTGNYGYTF
>TRBJ1-6|TRBV6-5|NA|NA
TGTGCCAGCAGTTACTCGCAGGGGTGGTATTCACCCCTCCACTTT
CASSYSQGWYSPLHF
>TRBJ2-4|TRBV30|few|NA
TGTGCCTGGAGCGCGGATCGGACAAGGGAAGGGATCGCCAAAAACAGTCAGTACTTC
CAWSADRTREGIAKNSQYF
>TRBJ2-1|TRBV21-1|NA|NA
TGTGCCAGCAGCAAAGAACTTATCGTGGCGGGGGGGCGGAATGAGCAGTTCTTC
CASSKELIVAGGRNEQFF
>TRBJ1-2|TRBV4-3|NA|NA
TGCGCCAGCAGCCAAGGTCCAGGGACTAACTATGGCTACACCTTC
CASSQGPGTNYGYTF
>TRBJ2-3|TRBV18|NA|NA
TGTGCCAGCTCACCTAGTACGGTCACAGATACGCAGTATTTT
CASSPSTVTDTQYF
>TRBJ2-3|TRBV7-3|NA|NA
TGTGCCAGCAGTCCAGGACTAGGGGGAGATACGCAGTATTTT
CASSPGLGGDTQYF
>TRBJ2-2|TRBV7-9|NA|TRBD2
TGTGCCAGCAGCGCCCTAGGGCGGGAGTCTAGCGGGGAGCTGTTTTTT
CASSALGRESSGELFF
>TRBJ1-6|TRBV9|few|NA
TGTGCCAGCAGCGTAGATGACAGATCTAATTCACCCCTCCACTTT
CASSVDDRSNSPLHF
>TRBJ1-2|TRBV11-3|NA|TRBD1
TGTGCCAGCAGCTCCCGGGACAGGTCTAACTATGGCTACACCTTC
CASSSRDRSNYGYTF
>TRBJ1-5|TRBV6-1|NA|TRBD1
TGTGCCAGCAGTGACCGATTCGGGACAGATAGCAATCAGCCCCAGCATTTT
CASSDRFGTDSNQPQHF
>TRBJ1-1|TRBV7-9|NA|TRBD1
TGTGCCAGCAGCTTAATGACAGGGGAAACTGAAGCTTTCTTT
CASSLMTGETEAFF
>TRBJ1-4|TRBV5-4|few|TRBD1
TGTGCCAGCAGTCCCACAGGGGGCCATGAAAAACTGTTTTTT
CASSPTGGHEKLFF
>TRBJ2-1|TRBV5-1|NA|TRBD2
TGCGCCAGCAGGGTTGGTAGCGGGGGGAGCTCCTACAATGAGCAGTTCTTC
CASRVGSGGSSYNEQFF
>TRBJ2-3|TRBV5-6|NA|NA
TGTGCCAGCAGCTTCGACTCCTGGCGGGGACGCACAGATACGCAGTATTTT
CASSFDSWRGRTDTQYF
>TRBJ1-6|TRBV4-3|NA|NA
TGCGCCAGCAGCCAAGGATTGGGGAGCAATTCACCCCTCCACTTT
CASSQGLGSNSPLHF
>TRBJ2-7|TRBV19|NA|NA
TGTGCCAGTAGTATATCTTCGGGGACACAGTACGAGCAGTACTTC
CASSISSGTQYEQYF
>TRBJ2-5|TRBV5-1|few|NA
TGCGCCAGCAGCTTGGGCGGACAGCCCTCCGAAACCCAGTACTTC
CASSLGGQPSETQYF
>TRBJ1-4|TRBV10-3|NA|TRBD1
TGTGCCACCGGCGAGGGACAGGGGAATGAAAAACTGTTTTTT
CATGEGQGNEKLFF
>TRBJ1-2|TRBV5-1|once|NA
TGCGCCAGCAGCTTGGAGGGGCGTCACTATGGCTACACCTTC
CASSLEGRHYGYTF
>TRBJ1-1|TRBV5-1|NA|NA
TGCGCCAGCAGCTTGGGGGGGCTGGCTGAAGCTTTCTTT
CASSLGGLAEAFF